The 19 T cell receptor beta chains reported below all come from one sample, sequenced in a study of blood T cell repertoires in COVID-19. Repertoires were generated with immunoSEQ multiplex PCR, while TCRdb's copy carries only in-frame clones and drops some. The sample has more than 85,000 clones; around three quarters are singletons. The sample comprised peripheral blood. The receptors originated from a woman aged 55-69 years with acute or convalescent COVID-19.

This clone was counted between two and nine times. The rearrangement links TRBV7-9 to TRBJ1-2, with TRBD1 as a possible D gene (5 bases). The V end lost 5 bases, the J end lost 8 bases, and 18 bases lay between the germline ends. Germline V gene lookup returns CDR1 SEHNR and CDR2 FQNEAQ (reference sequence). This CDR3 is 14 amino acids long. The DNA for the CDR3 is TGTGCCAGCAGCCGAGATCAGGGATCTAGGGGCTACACCTTC. This sequence encodes CASSRDQGSRGYTF.

The chain is built from TRBV27 and TRBJ1-6, with D unresolved. Between the trimmed V and J ends, which lost 3 bases and 2 bases, there was a span of 11 bases. The CDR3 has 16 amino acids. Germline assignment: CDR1 MNHEY and CDR2 SMNVEV (reference sequence). This CDR3 is CASSLLEGTYNSPLHF. The CDR3 DNA sequence: TGTGCCAGCAGTTTGCTGGAGGGCACCTATAATTCACCCCTCCACTTT.

This clone came up a few times. The chain carries TRBV4-1 and TRBJ2-7, with TRBD2 matching 9 bases. J lost 0 bases, V lost 1 base, and 7 bases had no gene match. Looked up from germline, CDR1 is MGHRA and CDR2 is YSYEKL. This CDR3 has 17 amino acids. CDR3 residues: CASSQARLAGTSYEQYF. The CDR3 DNA is TGCGCCAGCAGCCAAGCCCGGCTAGCGGGGACCTCCTACGAGCAGTACTTC.

This chain joins TRBV24-1 and TRBJ2-3; TRBD1 might be the D (5 bases). V was clipped by 1 base and J by 3 bases, with 10 bases between them. This CDR3 has 15 amino acids. Germline lookup yields CDR1 KGHDR and CDR2 SFDVKD. The CDR3 DNA reads as TGTGCCACCAGTGATTTCGAGCAGGGTACAGATACGCAGTATTTT. The encoded protein is CATSDFEQGTDTQYF.

The genes are TRBV3-1 (or the pseudogene TRBV3-2) and TRBJ1-2; TRBD1 agrees at 7 bases. The germline gives CDR1 LGHDT, CDR2 YNNKEL (reference sequence). V lost 3 bases, J lost 8 bases, and 6 bases stayed unmatched. The CDR3 is 13 amino acids. The CDR3 spells CASSQDDRVGYTF. DNA for the CDR3: TGTGCCAGCAGCCAGGACGACAGGGTCGGCTACACCTTC.

J is TRBJ2-7 and V is TRBV7-8; no clear D. Trimming left V 5 bases short and J 4 bases short, with 6 bases between. The V gene's germline CDR1 is SGHVS and CDR2 FQNEAQ. The CDR3 consists of 11 residues. The CDR3 loop reads CASSLNYEQYF. CDR3 DNA sequence: TGTGCCAGCAGCCTCAATTACGAGCAGTACTTC.

This clone has at least ten counts. This chain uses TRBV5-4 with TRBJ2-5, with D tentatively TRBD1 (7 bases). CDR1 is SGHNT and CDR2 is YYREEE in the germline V gene (reference sequence). The CDR3 has 14 amino acids. V was clipped by 4 bases and J by 6 bases, with 16 bases between them. The CDR3 sequence: CASSDREEAKTQYF. The CDR3 nucleotides are TGTGCCAGCAGCGACAGGGAGGAGGCGAAGACCCAGTACTTC.

This rearrangement joins TRBV10-3 to TRBJ2-2; 8 bases fit TRBD2. Germline-derived CDR1 and CDR2 are ENHRY and SYGVKD. CDR3 size: 13 residues. V trimming: 10 bases; J trimming: 4 bases; junction bases outside the gene matches: 5. The CDR3 DNA reads TGTGCCAATCGGGGGGGGCGCACCGGGGAGCTGTTTTTT. Translated: CANRGGRTGELFF.

V and J are TRBV9 and TRBJ1-1; 8 bases are a match to TRBD1. The CDR3 has 15 amino acids. CDR1 is SGDLS and CDR2 is YYNGEE in the germline V gene. After removal of 0 bases from V and 1 base from J, the junction contained 2 bases not matched to a gene. The CDR3 here is CASSVVGTGNTEAFF. CDR3 nucleotide sequence: TGTGCCAGCAGCGTAGTGGGGACAGGGAACACTGAAGCTTTCTTT.

V usage is TRBV29-1 and J usage is TRBJ2-7, with 8 nucleotides matching TRBD1. The junction had 4 bases not matched to a gene; V was cut back by 5 bases and J by 4 bases. The CDR3 contains 12 residues. Germline loops: CDR1 SQVTM, CDR2 ANQGSEA. The CDR3 region has the DNA TGCAGCGTTTTTACAGGGGGTTACGAGCAGTACTTC. Protein sequence: CSVFTGGYEQYF.

The rearrangement links TRBV7-8 to TRBJ2-2, with D maybe TRBD2 (6 bases). The CDR3 consists of 15 residues. CDR1 is SGHVS and CDR2 is FQNEAQ in the germline V gene. V shed 1 base and J shed 2 bases, with 8 bases lying between them. In DNA, the CDR3 is TGTGCCAGCAGCTTAGGCGGGATTAACACCGGGGAGCTGTTTTTT. Amino acids: CASSLGGINTGELFF.

The V call is TRBV7-2, the J call TRBJ2-2; 12 positions match TRBD2. Trimming took 6 bases from V and 6 from J; bases not matched to a gene: 2. The germline gives CDR1 SGHTA, CDR2 FQGNSA. This CDR3 is built from 14 residues. The CDR3 protein is CASSTSGGPGELFF. The CDR3 DNA is TGTGCCAGCAGTACTAGCGGGGGGCCCGGGGAGCTGTTTTTT.

The chain joins TRBV10-2 to TRBJ1-1; D unclear. Trimming took off 6 bases at V and 4 bases at J, with 18 bases between the two ends. The CDR3 has 15 residues. Per the germline V gene, CDR1 is WSHSY and CDR2 is SAAADI. CDR3 residues: CASREGTGRSTEAFF. CDR3 DNA: TGCGCCAGCAGGGAGGGAACCGGGAGGAGCACTGAAGCTTTCTTT.

V and J are TRBV4-3 and TRBJ2-2, with 7 bases fitting TRBD1. Germline CDR1 is LGHNA and CDR2 is YSLEER. The CDR3 extends over 17 amino acids. V lost 0 bases and J lost 4; bases outside the gene matches: 8. The chain's CDR3 is CASSQEYRQGGTGELFF. CDR3 sequence (DNA): TGCGCCAGCAGCCAAGAGTATCGACAGGGCGGCACCGGGGAGCTGTTTTTT.

This chain links TRBV6-5 with TRBJ1-3, with D hard to call. The CDR3 length is 13 residues. Germline-derived CDR1 and CDR2 are MNHEY and SVGAGI. CDR3: CASGETKGNTIYF. CDR3 sequence (DNA): TGTGCAAGCGGGGAGACGAAGGGAAACACCATATATTTT.

V gene TRBV9 combines with J gene TRBJ1-3; D gene ambiguous. The ends were cut back, 3 bases at V and 0 bases at J, with 13 bases in the middle. In germline, CDR1 is SGDLS, CDR2 YYNGEE. The CDR3 sequence is 16 residues long. The chain's CDR3 is CASSATPPSSGNTIYF. The CDR3 DNA follows: TGTGCCAGCAGCGCCACCCCCCCTAGCTCTGGAAACACCATATATTTT. Full variable domain (outside the CDR3, taken from reference TRBV9 and TRBJ1-3): DSGVTQTPKHLITATGQRVTLRCSPRSGDLSVYWYQQSLDQGLQFLIQYYNGEERAKGNILERFSAQQFPDLHSELNLSSLELGDSALYFCASSATPPSSGNTIYFGEGSWLTVV.

The CDR3 region is CASSSSGQGVHEQYF. The CDR3 coding sequence is TGTGCCAGCAGCTCCTCGGGACAGGGGGTCCACGAGCAGTACTTC. V gene TRBV28 combines with J gene TRBJ2-7, with 11 bases lining up with TRBD1. J was trimmed by 5 bases and V by 6 bases; bases with no gene match: 9. CDR3 length: 15 residues. Germline CDR1 MDHEN, CDR2 SYDVKM.

The table lists this clone with a count of one. V is TRBV25-1 and J is TRBJ2-5, with TRBD2 as a possible D gene (6 bases). Germline assignment: CDR1 MGHDK and CDR2 SYGVNS. CDR3 size: 14 residues. V was cut by 2 bases and J by 5 bases, with 12 bases left in between. The CDR3 reads CASSEGGIYETQYF. CDR3 nucleotides: TGTGCCAGCAGTGAAGGGGGGATCTACGAGACCCAGTACTTC.

The rearrangement uses TRBV6-2 or TRBV6-3 and TRBJ2-7; no reliable D call. CDR1 is MNHEY, CDR2 SVGEGT, per germline. V gave up 2 bases and J gave up 4 bases, with 12 bases separating them. CDR3 length: 14 residues. The CDR3 sequence is CASSYPLNEYEQYF. The DNA for the CDR3 is TGTGCCAGCAGTTACCCCCTTAATGAGTACGAGCAGTACTTC.